The following is a TCR beta chain sequence with its context. Its target is not known. V lost 0 bases and J lost 6, with 18 bases in between. This CDR3 has 16 residues. Germline CDR1 SGHDN, CDR2 FVKESK. This sample stems from a study of T cell responses to AZD1222 COVID-19 vaccine. Whole-study findings and limits: Two doses of AZD1222 preceded a rise in Spike-specific TCR breadth and depth.

TCRdb keeps only in-frame clones here, not all; method: immunoSEQ multiplex PCR. The data hold about 100,000 clones, with around 86% observed a single time. This specimen was peripheral blood, taken 28 days after the second dose of the MenACWY control vaccine. This sequence was found in an adult who received the MenACWY meningococcal vaccine as a control. The chain has TRBV14 and TRBJ2-7; no reliable D call. As DNA, the CDR3 is TGTGCCAGCAGCCAAGAAATGGCTAGTGATTTGGTCGAGCAGTACTTC. This sequence encodes CASSQEMASDLVEQYF.